This T cell receptor beta chain was found in a study of control samples from healthy donors and cancer patients. The length of the CDR3 is 14 residues. V lost 3 bases to trimming and J lost 8 bases, with 11 bases between them. Germline V CDR1 and CDR2: MGHDK, SYGVNS. The repertoire was sequenced with immunoSEQ multiplex PCR; TCRdb's copy has only in-frame clones and lacks some. The sample carries some 220,000 clones, 85% to 95% recorded once. The V and J genes are TRBV25-1 and TRBJ1-6; maybe TRBD1 (5 bases). Sequencing used blood. This receptor was taken from a man aged 50 to 60 in good health. The CDR3 loop is CASSDWGVDSPLHF. The CDR3 nucleotides are TGTGCCAGCAGTGATTGGGGGGTTGATTCACCCCTCCACTTT.